This TCR beta chain emerged from a study of radiation and T cells in renal cell carcinoma. Broader study findings: Baseline intratumoral clonotype presence is unknown without pretreatment biopsies.

This CDR3 is built from 11 residues. Trimming took off 5 bases at V and 4 bases at J, with 7 bases between the two ends. Looked up from germline, CDR1 is SGHRS and CDR2 is YFSETQ. To note about this clone: No antigen is known for it.

The data were produced by immunoSEQ multiplex PCR, yet TCRdb's version contains in-frame clones alone and is incomplete. This sample has around 170,000 clones, with about 85% found just once. Specified time point: blood 4 weeks post-SBRT, at nephrectomy. Treatment specified: 15 Gy SBRT to primary tumor, nephrectomy 4 weeks later. Nephrectomy followed 15 Gy stereotactic body radiation by 4 weeks. Blood was sampled at baseline, 2 weeks and 4 weeks after SBRT. This clonotype was obtained from a woman aged 45-59 years with renal cell carcinoma. V gene TRBV5-1 combines with J gene TRBJ2-7; no clear D. The material was blood, obtained from a patient whose treatment included radiotherapy and nephrectomy. The CDR3 DNA reads as TGCGCCAGCAGGTCCCTGTACGAGCAGTACTTC. This encodes CASRSLYEQYF.